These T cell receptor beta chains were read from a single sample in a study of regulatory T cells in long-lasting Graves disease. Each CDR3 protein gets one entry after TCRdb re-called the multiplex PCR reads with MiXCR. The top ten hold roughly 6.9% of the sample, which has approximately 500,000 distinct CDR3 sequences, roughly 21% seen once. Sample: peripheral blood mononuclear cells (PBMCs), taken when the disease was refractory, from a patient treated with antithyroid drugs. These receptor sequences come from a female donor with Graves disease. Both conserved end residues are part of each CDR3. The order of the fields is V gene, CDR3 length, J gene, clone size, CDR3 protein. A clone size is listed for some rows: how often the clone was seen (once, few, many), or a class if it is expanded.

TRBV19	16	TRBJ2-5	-	CASSTLHRGRMETQYF
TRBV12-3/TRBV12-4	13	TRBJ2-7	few	CASRLRGSYEQYF
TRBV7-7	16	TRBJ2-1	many	CASSLGQSGSYNEQFF
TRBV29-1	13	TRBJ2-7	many	CSVASVRSYEQYF
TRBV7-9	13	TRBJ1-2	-	CASTPTGGYGYTF
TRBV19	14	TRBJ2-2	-	CASSIRRAPGELFF
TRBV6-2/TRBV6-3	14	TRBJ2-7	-	CASSYSGRGGEQYF
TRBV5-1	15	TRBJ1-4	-	CASSLSTWENEKLFF
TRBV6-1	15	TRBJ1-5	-	CASRKSGINSQPQHF
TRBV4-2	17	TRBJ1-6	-	CASSQDVGQSQYSPLHF
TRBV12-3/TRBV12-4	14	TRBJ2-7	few	CASSFPPNINEQYF
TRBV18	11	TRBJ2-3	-	CASLGADTQYF
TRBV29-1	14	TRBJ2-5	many	CSSGQAGGWETQYF
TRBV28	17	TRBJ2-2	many	CASSLVSNRANTGELFF
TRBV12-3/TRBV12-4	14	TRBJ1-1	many	CASSNRGRYTEAFF
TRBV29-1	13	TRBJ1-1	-	CSVLGGGKTEAFF
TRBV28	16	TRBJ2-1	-	CASSSSHRLALNEQFF